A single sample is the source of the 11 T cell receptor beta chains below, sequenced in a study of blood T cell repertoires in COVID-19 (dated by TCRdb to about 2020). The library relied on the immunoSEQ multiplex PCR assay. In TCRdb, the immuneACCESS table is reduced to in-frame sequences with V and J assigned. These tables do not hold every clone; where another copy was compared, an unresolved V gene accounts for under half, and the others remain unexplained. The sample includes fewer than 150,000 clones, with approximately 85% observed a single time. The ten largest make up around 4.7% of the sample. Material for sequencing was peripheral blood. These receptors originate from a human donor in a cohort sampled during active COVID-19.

Here the CDR3 reads CASSARQGPPRDTQYF. The CDR3 DNA reads as TGTGCCAGCAGCGCTCGACAGGGGCCGCCGCGTGATACGCAGTATTTT. The chain is built from TRBV9 and TRBJ2-3; 8 bases align to TRBD1. Germline V gene sequence: CDR1 SGDLS, CDR2 YYNGEE. There are 16 residues in the CDR3. J was trimmed by 6 bases and V by 3 bases; bases with no gene match: 12.

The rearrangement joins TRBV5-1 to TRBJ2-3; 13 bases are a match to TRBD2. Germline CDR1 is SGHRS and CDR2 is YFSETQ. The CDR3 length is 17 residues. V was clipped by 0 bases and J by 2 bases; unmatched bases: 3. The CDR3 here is CASSLVGTSGTTDTQYF. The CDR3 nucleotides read TGCGCCAGCAGCTTGGTTGGGACTAGCGGGACCACAGATACGCAGTATTTT.

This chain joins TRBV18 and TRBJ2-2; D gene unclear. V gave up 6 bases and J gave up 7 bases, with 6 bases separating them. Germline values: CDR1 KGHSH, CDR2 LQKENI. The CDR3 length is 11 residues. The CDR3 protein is CASSSIGELFF. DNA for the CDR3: TGTGCCAGCTCGAGTATCGGGGAGCTGTTTTTT.

This CDR3 reads CASSTRPRISNQPQHF. The CDR3 nucleotides read TGTGCCAGTAGTACGCGCCCTCGAATTAGCAATCAGCCCCAGCATTTT. The genes are TRBV19 and TRBJ1-5; no firm D call. In germline, CDR1 is LNHDA, CDR2 SQIVND (reference sequence). The V and J ends lost 4 bases and 0 bases respectively, with 13 bases between them. The CDR3 is made up of 16 amino acids.

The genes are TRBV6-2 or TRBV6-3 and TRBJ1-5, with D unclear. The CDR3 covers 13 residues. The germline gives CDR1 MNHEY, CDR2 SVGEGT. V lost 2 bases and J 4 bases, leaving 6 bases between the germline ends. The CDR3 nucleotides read TGTGCCAGCAGTTACATCAGGAATCAGCCCCAGCATTTT. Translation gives CASSYIRNQPQHF.

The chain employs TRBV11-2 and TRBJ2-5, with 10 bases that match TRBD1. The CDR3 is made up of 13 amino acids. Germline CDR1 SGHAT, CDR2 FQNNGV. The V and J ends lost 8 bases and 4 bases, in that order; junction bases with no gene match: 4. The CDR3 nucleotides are TGTGCCAGCCACCGGGACAGGGGAGAGACCCAGTACTTC. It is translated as CASHRDRGETQYF.

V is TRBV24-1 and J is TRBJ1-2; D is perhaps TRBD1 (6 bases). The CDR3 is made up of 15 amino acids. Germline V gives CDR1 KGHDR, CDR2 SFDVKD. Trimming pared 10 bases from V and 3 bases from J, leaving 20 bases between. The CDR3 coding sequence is TGTGCCACGGTCCCCCCCCGGGACAACCACTATGGCTACACCTTC. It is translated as CATVPPRDNHYGYTF.

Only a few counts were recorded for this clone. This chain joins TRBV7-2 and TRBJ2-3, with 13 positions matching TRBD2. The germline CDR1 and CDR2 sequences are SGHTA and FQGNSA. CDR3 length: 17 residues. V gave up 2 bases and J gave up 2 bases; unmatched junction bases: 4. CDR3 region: CASSLRLAGGHTDTQYF. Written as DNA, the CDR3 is TGTGCCAGCAGCTTAAGACTAGCGGGGGGCCACACAGATACGCAGTATTTT.

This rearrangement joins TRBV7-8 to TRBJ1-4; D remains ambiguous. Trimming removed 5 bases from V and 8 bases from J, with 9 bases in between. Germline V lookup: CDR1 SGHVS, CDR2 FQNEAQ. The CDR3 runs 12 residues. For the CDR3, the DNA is TGTGCCAGCAGCCTTCCGAGGGAAAAACTGTTTTTT. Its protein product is CASSLPREKLFF.

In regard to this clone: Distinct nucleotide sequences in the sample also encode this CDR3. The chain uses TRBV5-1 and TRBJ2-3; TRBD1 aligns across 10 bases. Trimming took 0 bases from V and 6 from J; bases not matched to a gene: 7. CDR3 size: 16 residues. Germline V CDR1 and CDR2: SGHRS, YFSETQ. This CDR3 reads CASSLALRQGADTQYF. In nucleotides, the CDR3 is TGCGCCAGCAGCTTGGCCCTTAGACAGGGGGCTGATACGCAGTATTTT. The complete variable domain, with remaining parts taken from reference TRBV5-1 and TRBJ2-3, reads KAGVTQTPRYLIKTRGQQVTLSCSPISGHRSVSWYQQTPGQGLQFLFEYFSETQRNKGNFPGRFSGRQFSNSRSEMNVSTLELGDSALYLCASSLALRQGADTQYFGPGTRLTVL.

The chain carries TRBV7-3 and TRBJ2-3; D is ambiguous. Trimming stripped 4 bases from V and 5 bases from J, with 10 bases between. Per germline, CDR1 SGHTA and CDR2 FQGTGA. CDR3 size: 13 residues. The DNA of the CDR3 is TGTGCCAGCAGCTCAAGCCCGGGAGATACGCAGTATTTT. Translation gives CASSSSPGDTQYF.